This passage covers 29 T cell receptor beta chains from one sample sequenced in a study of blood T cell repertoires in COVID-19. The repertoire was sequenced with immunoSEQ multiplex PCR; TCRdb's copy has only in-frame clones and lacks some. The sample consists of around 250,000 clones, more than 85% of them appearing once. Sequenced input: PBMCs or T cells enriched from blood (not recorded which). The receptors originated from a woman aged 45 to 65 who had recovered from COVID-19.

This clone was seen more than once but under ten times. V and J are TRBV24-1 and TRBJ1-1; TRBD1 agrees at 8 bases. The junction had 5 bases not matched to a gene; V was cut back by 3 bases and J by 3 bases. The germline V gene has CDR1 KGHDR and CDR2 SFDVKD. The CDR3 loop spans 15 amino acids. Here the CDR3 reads CATSDPGQGDTEAFF. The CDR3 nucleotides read TGTGCCACCAGTGATCCAGGACAGGGTGACACTGAAGCTTTCTTT.

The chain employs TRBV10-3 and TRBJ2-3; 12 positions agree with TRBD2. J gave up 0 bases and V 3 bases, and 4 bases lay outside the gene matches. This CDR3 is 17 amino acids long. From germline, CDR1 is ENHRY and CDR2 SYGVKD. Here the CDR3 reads CAISDSGTSGSTDTQYF. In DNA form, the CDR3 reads TGTGCCATCAGTGATTCCGGGACTAGCGGGAGCACAGATACGCAGTATTTT.

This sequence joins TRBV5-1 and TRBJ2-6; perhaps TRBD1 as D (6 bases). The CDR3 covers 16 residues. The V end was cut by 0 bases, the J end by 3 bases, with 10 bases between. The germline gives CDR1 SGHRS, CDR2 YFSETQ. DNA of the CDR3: TGCGCCAGCAGCTTGGAACAGGGAAGTGGGGCCAACGTCCTGACTTTC. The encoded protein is CASSLEQGSGANVLTF.

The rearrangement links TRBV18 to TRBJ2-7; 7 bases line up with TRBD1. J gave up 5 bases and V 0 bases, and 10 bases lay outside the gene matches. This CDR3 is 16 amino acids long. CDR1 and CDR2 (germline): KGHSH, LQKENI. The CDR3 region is CASSPPMGQGDDEQYF. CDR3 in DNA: TGTGCCAGCTCACCACCGATGGGGCAGGGGGACGACGAGCAGTACTTC.

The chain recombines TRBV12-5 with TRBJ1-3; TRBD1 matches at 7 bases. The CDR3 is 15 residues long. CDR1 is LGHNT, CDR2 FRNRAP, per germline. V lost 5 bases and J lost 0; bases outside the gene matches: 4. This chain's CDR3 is CASGLGTDSGNTIYF. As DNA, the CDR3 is TGTGCTAGTGGTCTTGGGACAGACTCTGGAAACACCATATATTTT.

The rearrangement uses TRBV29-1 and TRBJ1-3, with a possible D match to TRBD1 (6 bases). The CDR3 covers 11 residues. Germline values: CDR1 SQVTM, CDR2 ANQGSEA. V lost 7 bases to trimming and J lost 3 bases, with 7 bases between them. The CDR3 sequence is CSAGDGNTIYF. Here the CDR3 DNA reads TGCAGCGCAGGGGATGGAAACACCATATATTTT.

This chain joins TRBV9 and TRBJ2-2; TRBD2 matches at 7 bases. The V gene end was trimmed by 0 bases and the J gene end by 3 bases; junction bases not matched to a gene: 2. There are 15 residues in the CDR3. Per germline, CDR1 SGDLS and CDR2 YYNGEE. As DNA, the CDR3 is TGTGCCAGCAGCGTAGCGGGGGGAGACACCGGGGAGCTGTTTTTT. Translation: CASSVAGGDTGELFF.

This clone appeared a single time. The CDR3 coding sequence is TGTGCCAGCAGCTTACAGGGCGCTCAGCCCCAGCATTTT. This translates into CASSLQGAQPQHF. The gene calls are TRBV7-9 and TRBJ1-5; tentative D call: TRBD1 (5 bases). The V and J ends lost 2 bases and 6 bases respectively, with 8 bases between them. Germline V gene sequence: CDR1 SEHNR, CDR2 FQNEAQ (reference sequence). The CDR3 runs to 13 residues.

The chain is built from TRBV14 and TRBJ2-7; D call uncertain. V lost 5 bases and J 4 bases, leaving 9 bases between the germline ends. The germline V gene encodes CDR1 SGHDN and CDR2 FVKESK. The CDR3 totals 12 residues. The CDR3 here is CASSETSYEQYF. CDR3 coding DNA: TGTGCCAGCAGCGAAACTTCATACGAGCAGTACTTC. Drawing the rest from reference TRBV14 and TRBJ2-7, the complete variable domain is EAGVTQFPSHSVIEKGQTVTLRCDPISGHDNLYWYRRVMGKEIKFLLHFVKESKQDESGMPNNRFLAERTGGTYSTLKVQPAELEDSGVYFCASSETSYEQYFGPGTRLTVT.

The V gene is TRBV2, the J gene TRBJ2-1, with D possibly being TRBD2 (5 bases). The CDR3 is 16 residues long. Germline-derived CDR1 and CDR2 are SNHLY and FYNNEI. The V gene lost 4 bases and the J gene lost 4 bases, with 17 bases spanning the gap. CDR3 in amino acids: CASSAERRATYNEQFF. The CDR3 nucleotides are TGTGCCAGCAGTGCCGAGAGGCGGGCCACATACAATGAGCAGTTCTTC.

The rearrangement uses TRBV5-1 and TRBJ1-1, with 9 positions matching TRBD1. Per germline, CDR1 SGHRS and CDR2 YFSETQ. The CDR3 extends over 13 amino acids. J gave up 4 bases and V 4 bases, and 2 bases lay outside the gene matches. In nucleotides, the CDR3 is TGCGCCAGCAGCGAACAGGGGGCCACTGAAGCTTTCTTT. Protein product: CASSEQGATEAFF. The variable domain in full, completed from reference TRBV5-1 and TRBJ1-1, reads KAGVTQTPRYLIKTRGQQVTLSCSPISGHRSVSWYQQTPGQGLQFLFEYFSETQRNKGNFPGRFSGRQFSNSRSEMNVSTLELGDSALYLCASSEQGATEAFFGQGTRLTVV.

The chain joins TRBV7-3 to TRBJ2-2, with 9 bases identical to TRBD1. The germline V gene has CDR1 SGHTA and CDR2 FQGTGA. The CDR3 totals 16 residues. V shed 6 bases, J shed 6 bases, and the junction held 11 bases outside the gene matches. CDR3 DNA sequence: TGTGCCAGCAGAAAAACAGGGGGCTCAGAATCCGGGGAGCTGTTTTTT. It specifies CASRKTGGSESGELFF.

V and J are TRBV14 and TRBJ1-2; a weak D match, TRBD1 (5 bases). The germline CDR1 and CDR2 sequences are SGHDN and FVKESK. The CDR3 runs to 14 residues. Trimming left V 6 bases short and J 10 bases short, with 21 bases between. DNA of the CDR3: TGTGCCAGCAGTTGGCAAGGGGCGGTTAGGTTCTACACCTTC. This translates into CASSWQGAVRFYTF.

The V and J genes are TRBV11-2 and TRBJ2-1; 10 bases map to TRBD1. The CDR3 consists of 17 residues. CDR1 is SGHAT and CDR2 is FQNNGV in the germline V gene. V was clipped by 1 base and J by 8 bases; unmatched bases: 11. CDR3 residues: CASSLGGGQGLGDEQFF. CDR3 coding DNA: TGTGCCAGCAGCTTAGGAGGGGGACAGGGGCTAGGCGATGAGCAGTTCTTC.

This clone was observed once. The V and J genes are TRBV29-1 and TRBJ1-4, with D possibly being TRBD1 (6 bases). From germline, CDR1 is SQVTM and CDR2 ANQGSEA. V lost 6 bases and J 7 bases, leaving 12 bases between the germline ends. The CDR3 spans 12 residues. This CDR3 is CSVRQAGEKLFF. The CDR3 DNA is TGCAGCGTGAGACAGGCCGGTGAAAAACTGTTTTTT. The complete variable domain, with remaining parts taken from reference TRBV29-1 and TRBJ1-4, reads SAVISQKPSRDICQRGTSLTIQCQVDSQVTMMFWYRQQPGQSLTLIATANQGSEATYESGFVIDKFPISRPNLTFSTLTVSNMSPEDSSIYLCSVRQAGEKLFFGSGTQLSVL.

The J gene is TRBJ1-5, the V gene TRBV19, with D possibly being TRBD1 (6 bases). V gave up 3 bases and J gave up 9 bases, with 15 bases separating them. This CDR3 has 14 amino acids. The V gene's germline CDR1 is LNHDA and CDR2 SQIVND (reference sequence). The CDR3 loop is CASSIAGELPPQHF. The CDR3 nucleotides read TGTGCCAGTAGTATCGCAGGGGAGTTACCGCCCCAGCATTTT.

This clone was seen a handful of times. The CDR3 region has the DNA TGTGCCAGCTTAGAGACTAGCGGCGAGCAGTACTTC. Its translation is CASLETSGEQYF. The rearrangement uses TRBV18 and TRBJ2-7, with TRBD2 identical over 9 bases. The germline V gene has CDR1 KGHSH and CDR2 LQKENI. The CDR3 has 12 residues. With 7 bases clipped from V and 6 bases from J, the junction kept 4 bases outside the gene matches.

The CDR3 sequence: CASSLSLRDRGLKSNQPQHF. CDR3 nucleotide sequence: TGTGCCAGCAGTTTATCCCTCCGGGACAGGGGGCTGAAGAGCAATCAGCCCCAGCATTTT. The chain couples TRBV28 to TRBJ1-5; 12 bases are a match to TRBD1. Germline V CDR1 and CDR2: MDHEN, SYDVKM. J lost 1 base, V lost 1 base, and 11 bases had no gene match. This CDR3 contains 20 residues.

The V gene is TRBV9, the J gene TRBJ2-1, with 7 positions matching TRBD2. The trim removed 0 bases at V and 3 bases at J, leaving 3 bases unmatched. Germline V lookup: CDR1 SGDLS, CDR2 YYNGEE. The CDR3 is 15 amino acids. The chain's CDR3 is CASSVGASGYNEQFF. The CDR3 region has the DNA TGTGCCAGCAGCGTAGGGGCTAGCGGCTACAATGAGCAGTTCTTC.

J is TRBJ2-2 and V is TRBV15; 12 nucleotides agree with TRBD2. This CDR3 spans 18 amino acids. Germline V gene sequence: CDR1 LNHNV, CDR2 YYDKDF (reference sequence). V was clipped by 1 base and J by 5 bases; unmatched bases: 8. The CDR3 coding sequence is TGTGCCACCAGCAGAGTCCCCAGACTAGCGGGAGTAACCGGGGAGCTGTTTTTT. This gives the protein CATSRVPRLAGVTGELFF.

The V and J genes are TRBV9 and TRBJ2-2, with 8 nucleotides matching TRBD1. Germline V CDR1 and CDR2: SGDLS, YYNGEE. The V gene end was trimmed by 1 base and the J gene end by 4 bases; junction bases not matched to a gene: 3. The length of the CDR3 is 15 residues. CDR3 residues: CASSVTGGATGELFF. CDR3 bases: TGTGCCAGCAGCGTAACAGGGGGTGCCACCGGGGAGCTGTTTTTT.

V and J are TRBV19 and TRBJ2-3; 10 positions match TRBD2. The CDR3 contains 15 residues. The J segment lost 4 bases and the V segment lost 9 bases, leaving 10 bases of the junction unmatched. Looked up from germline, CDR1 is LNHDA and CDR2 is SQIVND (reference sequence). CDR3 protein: CASKPGTSVADTQYF. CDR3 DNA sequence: TGTGCCAGCAAGCCCGGGACTAGCGTCGCAGATACGCAGTATTTT.

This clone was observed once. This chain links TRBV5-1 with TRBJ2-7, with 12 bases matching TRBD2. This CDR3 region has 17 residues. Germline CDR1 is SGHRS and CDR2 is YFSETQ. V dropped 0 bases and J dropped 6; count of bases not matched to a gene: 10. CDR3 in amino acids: CASSLGASGRAYSEQYF. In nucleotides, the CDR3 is TGCGCCAGCAGCTTGGGGGCTAGCGGGAGGGCCTATAGCGAGCAGTACTTC.

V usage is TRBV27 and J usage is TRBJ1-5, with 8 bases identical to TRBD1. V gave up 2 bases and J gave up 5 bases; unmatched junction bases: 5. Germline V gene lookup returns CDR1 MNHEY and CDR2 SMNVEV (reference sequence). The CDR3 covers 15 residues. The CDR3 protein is CASSLRDRWYQPQHF. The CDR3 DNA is TGTGCCAGCAGTTTAAGGGACAGGTGGTATCAGCCCCAGCATTTT.

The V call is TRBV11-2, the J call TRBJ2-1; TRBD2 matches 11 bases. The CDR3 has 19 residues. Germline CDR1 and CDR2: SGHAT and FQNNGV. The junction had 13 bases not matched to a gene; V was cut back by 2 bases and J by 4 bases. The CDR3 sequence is CASSLWVTSGTGLYNEQFF. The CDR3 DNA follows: TGTGCCAGCAGCTTATGGGTGACTAGCGGGACGGGATTATACAATGAGCAGTTCTTC.

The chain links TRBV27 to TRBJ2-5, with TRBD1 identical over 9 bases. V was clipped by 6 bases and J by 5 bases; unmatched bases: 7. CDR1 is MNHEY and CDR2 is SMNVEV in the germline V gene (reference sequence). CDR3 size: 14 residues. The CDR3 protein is CASSPGQGMETQYF. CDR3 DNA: TGTGCCAGCAGCCCTGGACAGGGGATGGAGACCCAGTACTTC.

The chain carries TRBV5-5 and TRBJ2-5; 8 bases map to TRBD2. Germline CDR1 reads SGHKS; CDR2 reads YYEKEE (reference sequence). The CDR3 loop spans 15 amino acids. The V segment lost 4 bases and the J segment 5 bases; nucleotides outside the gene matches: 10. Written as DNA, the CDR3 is TGTGCCAGCAGCATGCGGACTAGCCCTTTTGAGACCCAGTACTTC. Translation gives CASSMRTSPFETQYF. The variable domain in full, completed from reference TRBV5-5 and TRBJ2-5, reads DAGVTQSPTHLIKTRGQQVTLRCSPISGHKSVSWYQQVLGQGPQFIFQYYEKEERGRGNFPDRFSARQFPNYSSELNVNALLLGDSALYLCASSMRTSPFETQYFGPGTRLLVL.

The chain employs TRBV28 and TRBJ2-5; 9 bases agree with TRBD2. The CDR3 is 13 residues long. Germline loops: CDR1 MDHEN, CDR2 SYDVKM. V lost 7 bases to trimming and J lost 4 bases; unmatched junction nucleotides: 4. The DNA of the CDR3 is TGTGCCAGCACCCGGCGGGGGGGAGAGACCCAGTACTTC. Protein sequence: CASTRRGGETQYF.

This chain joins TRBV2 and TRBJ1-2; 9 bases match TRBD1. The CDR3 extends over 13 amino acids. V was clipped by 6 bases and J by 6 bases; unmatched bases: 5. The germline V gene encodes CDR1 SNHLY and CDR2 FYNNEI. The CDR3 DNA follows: TGTGCCAGCAGCCCGACAGGGGGGGATGGCTACACCTTC. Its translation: CASSPTGGDGYTF.